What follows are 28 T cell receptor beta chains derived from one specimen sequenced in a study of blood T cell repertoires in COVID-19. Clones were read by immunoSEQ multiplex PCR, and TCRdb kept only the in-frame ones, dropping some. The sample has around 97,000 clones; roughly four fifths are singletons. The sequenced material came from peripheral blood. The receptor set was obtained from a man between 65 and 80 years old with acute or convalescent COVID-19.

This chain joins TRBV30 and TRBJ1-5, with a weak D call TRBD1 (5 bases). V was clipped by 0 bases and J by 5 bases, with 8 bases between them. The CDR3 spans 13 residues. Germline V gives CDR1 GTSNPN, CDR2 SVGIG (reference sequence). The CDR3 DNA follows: TGTGCCTGGAGTGTACAGACAGATCAGCCCCAGCATTTT. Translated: CAWSVQTDQPQHF.

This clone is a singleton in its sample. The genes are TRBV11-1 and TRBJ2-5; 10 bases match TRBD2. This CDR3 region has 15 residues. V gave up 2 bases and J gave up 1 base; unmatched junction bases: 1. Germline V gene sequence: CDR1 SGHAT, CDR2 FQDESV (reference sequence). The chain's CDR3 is CASSLRTSGQETQYF. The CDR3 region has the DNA TGTGCCAGCAGCTTAAGGACTAGCGGCCAAGAGACCCAGTACTTC. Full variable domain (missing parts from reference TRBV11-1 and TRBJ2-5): EAEVAQSPRYKITEKSQAVAFWCDPISGHATLYWYRQILGQGPELLVQFQDESVVDDSQLPKDRFSAERLKGVDSTLKIQPAELGDSAMYLCASSLRTSGQETQYFGPGTRLLVL.

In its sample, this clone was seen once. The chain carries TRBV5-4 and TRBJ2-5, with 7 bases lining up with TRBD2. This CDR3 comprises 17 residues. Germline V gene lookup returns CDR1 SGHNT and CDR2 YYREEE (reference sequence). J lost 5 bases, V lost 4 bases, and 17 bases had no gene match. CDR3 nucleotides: TGTGCCAGCAGCGCCGGACTAGTGGGTTCTGGCGGGGAGACCCAGTACTTC. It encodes CASSAGLVGSGGETQYF.

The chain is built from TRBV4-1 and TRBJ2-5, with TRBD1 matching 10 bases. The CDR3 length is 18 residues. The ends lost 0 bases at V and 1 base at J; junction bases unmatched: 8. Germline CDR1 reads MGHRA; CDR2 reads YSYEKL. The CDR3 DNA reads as TGCGCCAGCAGCCAAGATAGAGTTTGGACAGGGGGCCAAGAGACCCAGTACTTC. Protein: CASSQDRVWTGGQETQYF.

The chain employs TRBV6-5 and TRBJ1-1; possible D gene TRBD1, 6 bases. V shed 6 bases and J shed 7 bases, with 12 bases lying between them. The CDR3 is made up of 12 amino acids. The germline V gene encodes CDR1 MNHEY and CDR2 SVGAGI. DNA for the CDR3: TGTGCCAGCAGACGCGGACAGTATGAAGCTTTCTTT. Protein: CASRRGQYEAFF.

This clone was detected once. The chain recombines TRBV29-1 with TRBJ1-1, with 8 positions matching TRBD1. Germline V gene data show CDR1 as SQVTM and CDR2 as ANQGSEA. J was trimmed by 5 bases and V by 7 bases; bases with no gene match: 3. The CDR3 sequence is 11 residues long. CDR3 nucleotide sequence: TGCAGCGCTGGGACAGGTACTGAAGCTTTCTTT. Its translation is CSAGTGTEAFF.

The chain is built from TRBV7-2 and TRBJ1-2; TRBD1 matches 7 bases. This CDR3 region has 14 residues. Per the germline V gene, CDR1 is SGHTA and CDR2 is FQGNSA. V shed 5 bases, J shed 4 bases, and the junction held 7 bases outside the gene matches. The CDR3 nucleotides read TGTGCCAGCAGCCCCAGACAGGGTGGCTATGGCTACACCTTC. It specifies CASSPRQGGYGYTF.

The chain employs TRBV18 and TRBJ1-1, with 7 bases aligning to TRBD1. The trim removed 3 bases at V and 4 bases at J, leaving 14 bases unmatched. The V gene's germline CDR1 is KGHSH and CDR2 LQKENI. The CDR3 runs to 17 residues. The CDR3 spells CASSPGRGTGRVTEAFF. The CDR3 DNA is TGTGCCAGCTCACCGGGCAGGGGGACGGGTCGAGTCACTGAAGCTTTCTTT.

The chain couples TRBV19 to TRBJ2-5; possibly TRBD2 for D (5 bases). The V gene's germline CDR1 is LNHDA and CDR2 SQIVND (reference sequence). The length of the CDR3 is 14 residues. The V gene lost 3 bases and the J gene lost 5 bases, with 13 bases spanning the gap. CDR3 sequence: CASSMSPAGETQYF. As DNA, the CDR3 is TGTGCCAGTAGTATGTCACCCGCGGGTGAGACCCAGTACTTC.

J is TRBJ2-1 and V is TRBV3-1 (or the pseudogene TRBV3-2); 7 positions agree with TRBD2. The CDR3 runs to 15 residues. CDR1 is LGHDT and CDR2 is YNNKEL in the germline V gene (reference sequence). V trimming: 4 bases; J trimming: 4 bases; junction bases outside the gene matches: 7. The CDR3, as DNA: TGTGCCAGCAGCCCTGAGACTAGCTGGTACAATGAGCAGTTCTTC. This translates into CASSPETSWYNEQFF.

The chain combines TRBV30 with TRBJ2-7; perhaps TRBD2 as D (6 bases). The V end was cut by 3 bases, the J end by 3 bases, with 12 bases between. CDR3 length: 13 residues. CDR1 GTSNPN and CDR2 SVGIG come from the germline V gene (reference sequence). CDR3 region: CAWRLGGGYEQYF. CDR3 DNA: TGTGCCTGGAGGCTGGGGGGAGGCTACGAGCAGTACTTC.

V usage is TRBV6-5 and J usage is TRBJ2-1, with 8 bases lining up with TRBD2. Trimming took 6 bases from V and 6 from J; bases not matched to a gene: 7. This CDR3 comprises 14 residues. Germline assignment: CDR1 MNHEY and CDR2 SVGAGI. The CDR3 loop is CASSSGTRANEQFF. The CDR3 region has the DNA TGTGCCAGCAGCTCCGGGACTAGGGCCAATGAGCAGTTCTTC.

CDR3 in DNA: TGCGCCAGCAGCTTGGGGGGCGTCCACGAGCAGTACTTC. Its protein product is CASSLGGVHEQYF. This chain joins TRBV5-1 and TRBJ2-7; TRBD1 is a possible D gene (5 bases). V lost 0 bases and J lost 5, with 9 bases in between. The germline gives CDR1 SGHRS, CDR2 YFSETQ. The CDR3 is 13 amino acids.

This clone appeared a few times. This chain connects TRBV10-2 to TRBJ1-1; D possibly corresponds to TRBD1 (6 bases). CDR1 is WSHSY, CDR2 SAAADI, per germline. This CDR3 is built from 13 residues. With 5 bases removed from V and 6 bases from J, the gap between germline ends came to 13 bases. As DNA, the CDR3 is TGCGCCAGCAGTAACGGACAGTCTGCTGAAGCTTTCTTT. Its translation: CASSNGQSAEAFF.

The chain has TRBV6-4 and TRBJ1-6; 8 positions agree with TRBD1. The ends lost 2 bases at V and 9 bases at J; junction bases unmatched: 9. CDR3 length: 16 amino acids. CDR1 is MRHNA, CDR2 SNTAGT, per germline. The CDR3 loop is CASSDPLRTGFSPLHF. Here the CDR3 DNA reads TGTGCCAGCAGTGACCCACTGAGGACAGGGTTTTCACCCCTCCACTTT.

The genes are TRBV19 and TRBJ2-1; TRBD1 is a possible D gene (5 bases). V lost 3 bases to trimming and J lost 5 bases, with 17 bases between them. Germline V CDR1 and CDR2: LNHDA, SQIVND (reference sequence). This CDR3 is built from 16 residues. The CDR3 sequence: CASSIRVQVANNEQFF. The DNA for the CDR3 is TGTGCCAGTAGTATTCGGGTACAGGTTGCTAACAATGAGCAGTTCTTC.

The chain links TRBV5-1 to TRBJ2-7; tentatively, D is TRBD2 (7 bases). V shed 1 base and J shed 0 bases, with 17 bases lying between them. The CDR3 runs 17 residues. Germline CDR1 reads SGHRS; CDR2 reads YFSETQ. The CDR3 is CASSLYTGGSFSYEQYF. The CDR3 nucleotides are TGCGCCAGCAGCTTGTATACGGGGGGCTCATTCTCCTACGAGCAGTACTTC.

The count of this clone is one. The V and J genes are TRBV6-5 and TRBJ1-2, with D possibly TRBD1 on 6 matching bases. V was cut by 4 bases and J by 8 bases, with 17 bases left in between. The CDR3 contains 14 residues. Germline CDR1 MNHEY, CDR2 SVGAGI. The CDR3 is CASSSGHPSSGYTF. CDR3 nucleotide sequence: TGTGCCAGCAGTTCGGGACATCCCTCATCAGGCTACACCTTC.

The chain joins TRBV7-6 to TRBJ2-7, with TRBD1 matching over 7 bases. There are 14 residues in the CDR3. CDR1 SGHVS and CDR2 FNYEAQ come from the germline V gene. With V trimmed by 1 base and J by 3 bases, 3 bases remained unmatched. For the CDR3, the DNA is TGTGCCAGCAGCTTAGAGGGGGCGGGCTACGAGCAGTACTTC. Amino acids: CASSLEGAGYEQYF.

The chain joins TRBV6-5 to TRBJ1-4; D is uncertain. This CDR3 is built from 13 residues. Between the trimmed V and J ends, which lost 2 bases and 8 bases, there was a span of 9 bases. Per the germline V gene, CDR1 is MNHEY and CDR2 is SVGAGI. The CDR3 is CASSYNTREKLFF. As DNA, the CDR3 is TGTGCCAGCAGTTACAACACCAGAGAAAAACTGTTTTTT.

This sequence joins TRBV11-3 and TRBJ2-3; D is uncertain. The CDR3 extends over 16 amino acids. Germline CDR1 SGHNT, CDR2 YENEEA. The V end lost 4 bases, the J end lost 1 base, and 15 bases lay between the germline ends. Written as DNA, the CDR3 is TGTGCCAGCAGCTCCGATAAGACTTCGCGCACAGATACGCAGTATTTT. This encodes CASSSDKTSRTDTQYF.

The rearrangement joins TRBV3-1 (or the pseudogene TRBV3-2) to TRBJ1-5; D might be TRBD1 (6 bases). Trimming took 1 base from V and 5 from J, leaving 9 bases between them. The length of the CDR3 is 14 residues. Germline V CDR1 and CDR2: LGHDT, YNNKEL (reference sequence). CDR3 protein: CASSQVGGHQPQHF. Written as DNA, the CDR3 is TGTGCCAGCAGCCAAGTCGGGGGGCATCAGCCCCAGCATTTT.

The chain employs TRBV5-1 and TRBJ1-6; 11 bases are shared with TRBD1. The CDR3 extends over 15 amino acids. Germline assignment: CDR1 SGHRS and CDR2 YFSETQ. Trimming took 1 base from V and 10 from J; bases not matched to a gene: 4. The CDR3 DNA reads TGCGCCAGCAGCTTGCTGGGACAGGGGGGGTCACCCCTCCACTTT. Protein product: CASSLLGQGGSPLHF.

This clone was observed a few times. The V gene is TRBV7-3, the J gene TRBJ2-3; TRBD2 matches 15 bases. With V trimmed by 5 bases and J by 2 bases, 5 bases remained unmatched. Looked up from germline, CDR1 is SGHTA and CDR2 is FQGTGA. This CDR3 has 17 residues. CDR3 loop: CASSRRTSGRATDTQYF. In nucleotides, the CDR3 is TGTGCCAGCAGCCGCCGGACTAGCGGGAGGGCCACAGATACGCAGTATTTT.

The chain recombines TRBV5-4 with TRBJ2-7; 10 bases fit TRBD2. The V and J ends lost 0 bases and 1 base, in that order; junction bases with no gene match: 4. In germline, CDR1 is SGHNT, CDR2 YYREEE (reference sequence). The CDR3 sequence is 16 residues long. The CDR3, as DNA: TGTGCCAGCAGCTTGGGTAGCGGGAGGATATCCTACGAGCAGTACTTC. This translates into CASSLGSGRISYEQYF.

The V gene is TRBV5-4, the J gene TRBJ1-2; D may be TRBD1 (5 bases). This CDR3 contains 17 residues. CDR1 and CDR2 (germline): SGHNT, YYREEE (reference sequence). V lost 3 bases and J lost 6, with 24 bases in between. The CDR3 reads CASSSLTRLTVLDGYTF. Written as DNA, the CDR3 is TGTGCCAGCAGCTCACTCACCAGACTGACAGTCCTAGATGGCTACACCTTC.

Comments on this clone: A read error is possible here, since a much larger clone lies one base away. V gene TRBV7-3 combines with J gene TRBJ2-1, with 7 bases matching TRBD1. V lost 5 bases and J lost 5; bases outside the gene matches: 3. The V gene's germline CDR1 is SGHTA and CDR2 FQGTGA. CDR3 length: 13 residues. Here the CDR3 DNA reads TGTGCCAGCAGCCCGGGACAGAACAATGAGCAGTTCTTC. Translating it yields CASSPGQNNEQFF.

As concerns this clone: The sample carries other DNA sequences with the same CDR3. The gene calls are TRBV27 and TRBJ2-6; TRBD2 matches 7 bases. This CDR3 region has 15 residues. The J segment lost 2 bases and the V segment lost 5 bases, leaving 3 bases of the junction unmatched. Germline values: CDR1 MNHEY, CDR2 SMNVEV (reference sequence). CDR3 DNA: TGTGCCAGCAGTCTGGGGGGGGCTGGGGCCAACGTCCTGACTTTC. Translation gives CASSLGGAGANVLTF.